Shown below are 17 T cell receptor beta chains from a single sample sequenced in a study of T-cell reconstitution after alpha-beta-depleted transplantation in children. As it was prepared, the TCRbeta library received unique molecular identifiers. In TCRdb, the PCR reads were re-called with MiXCR into one record per CDR3 protein. The table shows some 240,000 distinct CDR3 sequences, with approximately 9.9% occurring only once. The starting material was PBMCs from the stem cell graft donor, obtained from the stem cell graft. Receptors originate from a human donor who donated a stem cell graft to a child with SCID.

This clonotype has ten or more counts. The gene calls are TRBV18 and TRBJ2-3; D remains unclear. The ends were cut back, 3 bases at V and 0 bases at J, with 16 bases in the middle. CDR3 length: 17 residues. Germline-derived CDR1 and CDR2 are KGHSH and LQKENI. The chain's CDR3 is CASSPTQRPQSTDTQYF. The CDR3 DNA reads as TGTGCCAGCTCACCTACCCAAAGGCCCCAAAGCACAGATACGCAGTATTTT.

The chain couples TRBV13 to TRBJ1-3; D not certain. Germline V gives CDR1 PRHDT, CDR2 FYEKMQ (reference sequence). V dropped 5 bases and J dropped 4 bases, with 15 bases sitting between them. The CDR3 extends over 15 amino acids. This CDR3 is CASSTNRGRGNTIYF. The CDR3 DNA sequence: TGTGCCAGCAGCACGAACAGAGGTCGAGGAAACACCATATATTTT.

This clonotype was recorded at least ten times. The chain couples TRBV5-1 to TRBJ2-2; the match to TRBD2 covers 7 bases. The J segment lost 5 bases and the V segment lost 4 bases, leaving 8 bases of the junction unmatched. The CDR3 has 15 amino acids. CDR1 and CDR2 from the germline V gene are SGHRS and YFSETQ. The DNA for the CDR3 is TGCGCCAGCAGCGCAGCTAGCGGTCGGACCGGGGAGCTGTTTTTT. It codes for CASSAASGRTGELFF.

This clonotype was counted many times. The chain employs TRBV7-2 and TRBJ1-5; weak D call: TRBD1 (6 bases). With 5 bases removed from V and 0 bases from J, the gap between germline ends came to 23 bases. Germline assignment: CDR1 SGHTA and CDR2 FQGNSA. This CDR3 has 19 residues. CDR3 sequence reads: CASSASGQILYTSNQPQHF. The CDR3 DNA is TGTGCCAGCAGCGCCTCCGGACAGATTCTATATACTAGCAATCAGCCCCAGCATTTT.

With respect to this clonotype: This may come from a read error, since a much larger clone is one base off. The gene calls are TRBV7-8 and TRBJ1-4, with D possibly being TRBD1 (5 bases). The CDR3 is 13 amino acids. Germline V gene lookup returns CDR1 SGHVS and CDR2 FQNEAQ. The CDR3 DNA reads as TGTGCCAACAGCTTAGAGGGGCGTGGGGGACTGTTTTTT. Translated: CANSLEGRGGLFF.

This clonotype was recorded only once. The chain couples TRBV7-3 to TRBJ2-1; the match to TRBD2 covers 8 bases. Germline CDR1 is SGHTA and CDR2 is FQGTGA. The V and J ends lost 5 bases and 3 bases, in that order; junction bases with no gene match: 9. There are 16 residues in the CDR3. The CDR3 reads CASSRRGGLLYNEQFF. CDR3 sequence (DNA): TGTGCCAGCAGCCGACGGGGGGGGCTACTCTACAATGAGCAGTTCTTC.

This clonotype was seen repeatedly, ten times or more. The V gene is TRBV19, the J gene TRBJ1-2, with a possible D match to TRBD1 (5 bases). The V end was cut by 5 bases, the J end by 0 bases, with 13 bases between. The CDR3 extends over 15 amino acids. Germline V gives CDR1 LNHDA, CDR2 SQIVND (reference sequence). The CDR3 DNA sequence: TGTGCCAGTAGTGAGGCCGGACAAACTAACTATGGCTACACCTTC. As protein: CASSEAGQTNYGYTF.

The rearrangement links TRBV15 to TRBJ1-1; D is ambiguous. Germline V CDR1 and CDR2: LNHNV, YYDKDF (reference sequence). The ends were cut back, 6 bases at V and 1 base at J, with 9 bases in the middle. The CDR3 runs 13 residues. CDR3 coding DNA: TGTGCCACCAGTAGGGCGCCGAACACTGAAGCTTTCTTT. Protein product: CATSRAPNTEAFF.

This clonotype was picked up many times. The chain recombines TRBV6-1 with TRBJ2-5, with a tentative D call TRBD1 (6 bases). The CDR3 is 14 residues long. Germline CDR1 is MNHNS and CDR2 is SASEGT. V was clipped by 5 bases and J by 5 bases, with 15 bases between them. The CDR3 region is CASSRDKGRETQYF. In DNA, the CDR3 is TGTGCCAGCAGTCGGGACAAAGGCCGGGAGACCCAGTACTTC.

There are many counts of this clonotype. The rearrangement links TRBV7-8 to TRBJ2-7, with a tentative D call TRBD1 (7 bases). The CDR3 sequence is 18 residues long. The V gene lost 1 base and the J gene lost 4 bases, with 23 bases spanning the gap. CDR1 is SGHVS, CDR2 FQNEAQ, per germline. CDR3 DNA: TGTGCCAGCAGCTTAGGACCCTATTACAGGGGCGGGGATTACGAGCAGTACTTC. Protein: CASSLGPYYRGGDYEQYF.

This clonotype was seen ten or more times. V and J are TRBV12-3 or TRBV12-4 and TRBJ1-4, with 10 positions matching TRBD1. This CDR3 contains 17 residues. V trimming: 6 bases; J trimming: 3 bases; junction bases outside the gene matches: 10. The CDR3 loop reads CASRAGTGAVPNEKLFF. CDR3 DNA sequence: TGTGCCAGCAGGGCCGGGACAGGGGCGGTCCCTAATGAAAAACTGTTTTTT.

This clonotype was picked up a small number of times. The chain has TRBV28 and TRBJ1-2; D unresolved. Trimming pared 2 bases from V and 2 bases from J, leaving 9 bases between. CDR3 length: 14 amino acids. CDR1 and CDR2 (germline): MDHEN, SYDVKM. CDR3 loop: CASSLVTENYGYTF. The DNA for the CDR3 is TGTGCCAGCAGTTTAGTAACAGAAAACTATGGCTACACCTTC.

At least ten counts were recorded for this clonotype. J is TRBJ2-1 and V is TRBV5-1; the match to TRBD2 covers 12 bases. This CDR3 is 15 amino acids long. Looked up from germline, CDR1 is SGHRS and CDR2 is YFSETQ. Trimming took 2 bases from V and 6 from J; bases not matched to a gene: 3. As DNA, the CDR3 is TGCGCCAGCAGCTTCGGACTAGCGGGGTCCAATGAGCAGTTCTTC. Residues: CASSFGLAGSNEQFF.

In its sample, this clonotype was seen many times. The CDR3 DNA sequence: TGTGCCAGCAGCTTAGACCTGTTGACGGGGACGAGCTACAATGAGCAGTTCTTC. Translated: CASSLDLLTGTSYNEQFF. The J gene is TRBJ2-1, the V gene TRBV11-2; D assignment may be TRBD1 or TRBD2 (5 bases each). CDR3 length equals 18 residues. Germline V gene data show CDR1 as SGHAT and CDR2 as FQNNGV. V gave up 0 bases and J gave up 3 bases, with 18 bases separating them.

This clonotype was found many times. V usage is TRBV29-1 and J usage is TRBJ2-3; TRBD1 matches 7 bases. V trimming: 7 bases; J trimming: 1 base; junction bases outside the gene matches: 20. Germline lookup yields CDR1 SQVTM and CDR2 ANQGSEA. The CDR3 sequence is 18 residues long. CDR3 sequence reads: CSGRVFLDRVWGTDTQYF. In DNA form, the CDR3 reads TGCAGCGGAAGAGTCTTCCTCGACAGGGTGTGGGGCACAGATACGCAGTATTTT.

In this sample, this clonotype turned up many times. This chain connects TRBV20-1 to TRBJ1-1, with 10 bases matching TRBD1. This CDR3 spans 15 amino acids. V dropped 3 bases and J dropped 3; count of bases not matched to a gene: 7. The V gene's germline CDR1 is DFQATT and CDR2 SNEGSKA (reference sequence). The CDR3 sequence: CSARTGQGFDTEAFF. The CDR3 DNA is TGCAGTGCTAGGACGGGACAGGGGTTTGACACTGAAGCTTTCTTT.

The CDR3 spells CSAIWFGAEAFF. The CDR3 nucleotides are TGCAGTGCTATCTGGTTTGGGGCTGAAGCTTTCTTT. The rearrangement uses TRBV20-1 and TRBJ1-1, with D unresolved. CDR1 is DFQATT, CDR2 SNEGSKA, per germline (reference sequence). The CDR3 is made up of 12 amino acids. Trimming cost V 4 bases and J 6 bases, with 12 bases left between them.